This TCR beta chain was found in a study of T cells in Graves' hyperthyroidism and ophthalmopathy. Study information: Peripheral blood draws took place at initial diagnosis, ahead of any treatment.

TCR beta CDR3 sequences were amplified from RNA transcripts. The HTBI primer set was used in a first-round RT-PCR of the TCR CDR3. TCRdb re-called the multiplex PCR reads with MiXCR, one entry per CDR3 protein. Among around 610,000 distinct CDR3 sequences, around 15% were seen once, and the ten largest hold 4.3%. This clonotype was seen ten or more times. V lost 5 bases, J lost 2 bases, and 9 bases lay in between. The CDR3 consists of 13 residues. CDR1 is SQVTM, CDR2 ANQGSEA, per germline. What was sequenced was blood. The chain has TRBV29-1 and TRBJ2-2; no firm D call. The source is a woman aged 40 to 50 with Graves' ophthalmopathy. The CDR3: CSVLRGNTGELFF. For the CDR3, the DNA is TGCAGCGTTCTAAGAGGAAACACCGGGGAGCTGTTTTTT.